This record concerns one T cell receptor (beta chain) sequence. Seattle cases were enrolled at active infection and followed longitudinally. The sample originates from a study of blood T cell repertoires in COVID-19. About the research overall: Acute and convalescent COVID-19 specimens originated in the United States, Italy and Spain. The analysed material was cDNA or gDNA that came from T cells, B-cell-depleted T cells, or PBMCs.

This CDR3 has 22 amino acids. Germline CDR1 SGHRS, CDR2 YFSETQ. Generated by immunoSEQ multiplex PCR, the TCRdb table keeps only in-frame clones and is missing some. This table holds approximately 120,000 clones, about 85% found once. This chain links TRBV5-1 with TRBJ2-2, with D maybe TRBD1 (7 bases). The sequencing input was peripheral blood. The TCR originated in a woman at least 80 years old with COVID-19, enrolled during active disease. The CDR3 sequence is CARPNGGARQGRVYTNTGELFF. DNA of the CDR3: TGCGCGAGACCGAACGGCGGGGCGAGACAGGGCCGGGTTTATACGAACACCGGGGAGCTGTTTTTT.